Given below is one T cell receptor beta chain in context. The entry originates in a study of blood T cell repertoires in COVID-19. As for the study in general: Acute and convalescent COVID-19 specimens originated in the United States, Italy and Spain. From T cells, B-cell-depleted T cells, or PBMCs came the material, which was cDNA or gDNA.

Here immunoSEQ multiplex PCR was the method, and the copy in TCRdb shows in-frame clones only, minus some. The profile shows around 300,000 clones, about 87% of them singletons. In germline, CDR1 is MDHEN, CDR2 SYDVKM. Trimming took 7 bases from V and 8 from J; bases not matched to a gene: 9. The CDR3 is made up of 14 amino acids. The clonotype originates from a woman in her twenties or thirties with COVID-19, enrolled during active disease. The chain recombines TRBV28 with TRBJ1-4; TRBD1 matches 8 bases. Input material: peripheral blood. CDR3 nucleotides: TGTGCCAGCACTCGCCGGACAGGGAGGGAAAAACTGTTTTTT. Translating it yields CASTRRTGREKLFF. Together with reference TRBV28 and TRBJ1-4, the CDR3 gives the full variable domain: DVKVTQSSRYLVKRTGEKVFLECVQDMDHENMFWYRQDPGLGLRLIYFSYDVKMKEKGDIPEGYSVSREKKERFSLILESASTNQTSMYLCASTRRTGREKLFFGSGTQLSVL.